A single sample is the source of the 9 T cell receptor beta chains below, sequenced in a study of blood T cell repertoires in COVID-19. Profiled with immunoSEQ multiplex PCR; TCRdb holds only in-frame clones, not every one. Altogether around 400,000 clones are present, approximately 89% being singletons, with the ten largest covering over 2%. The specimen was peripheral blood. The receptors stem from a woman aged 60-75 years with COVID-19, enrolled during active disease.

This clone was observed a few times. This chain joins TRBV5-1 and TRBJ1-1, with no clear D. There are 15 residues in the CDR3. The V gene's germline CDR1 is SGHRS and CDR2 YFSETQ. V lost 0 bases to trimming and J lost 1 base, with 10 bases between them. CDR3 protein: CASSLDWHPNTEAFF. CDR3 nucleotides: TGCGCCAGCAGCTTGGATTGGCACCCGAACACTGAAGCTTTCTTT.

This chain links TRBV5-4 with TRBJ1-1, with D uncertain. The CDR3 is made up of 12 amino acids. V dropped 4 bases and J dropped 8 bases, with 12 bases sitting between them. Germline CDR1 and CDR2: SGHNT and YYREEE (reference sequence). The CDR3 region is CASSAGKSEAFF. The DNA of the CDR3 is TGTGCCAGCAGCGCCGGGAAGTCGGAAGCTTTCTTT.

The chain uses TRBV28 and TRBJ1-1; D possibly corresponds to TRBD1 (6 bases). The CDR3 runs 16 residues. CDR1 is MDHEN and CDR2 is SYDVKM in the germline V gene. With 5 bases removed from V and 0 bases from J, the gap between germline ends came to 16 bases. The CDR3 DNA follows: TGTGCCAGCAGTCTTGGCGGGGGCTGGATGAACACTGAAGCTTTCTTT. As protein: CASSLGGGWMNTEAFF.

The J gene is TRBJ1-3, the V gene TRBV6-5; TRBD1 aligns across 8 bases. This CDR3 has 15 amino acids. Looked up from germline, CDR1 is MNHEY and CDR2 is SVGAGI. The J segment lost 0 bases and the V segment lost 5 bases, leaving 3 bases of the junction unmatched. CDR3 bases: TGTGCCAGCAGTCGGGACAGGTACTCTGGAAACACCATATATTTT. Translated: CASSRDRYSGNTIYF.

This clone was recorded a few times. The chain has TRBV4-1 and TRBJ2-7; perhaps TRBD2 as D (6 bases). Between the trimmed V and J ends, which lost 4 bases and 5 bases, there was a span of 15 bases. This CDR3 comprises 14 residues. Germline values: CDR1 MGHRA, CDR2 YSYEKL. The CDR3 bases are TGCGCCAGCAGCCCTAACTACGGAGGGGACGAGCAGTACTTC. Its translation: CASSPNYGGDEQYF.

This clone has only one observation. J is TRBJ2-5 and V is TRBV7-9, with 9 positions matching TRBD2. Germline trimming cut 5 bases from V and 2 bases from J; bases unmatched to any gene: 9. CDR3 length: 16 residues. Germline-derived CDR1 and CDR2 are SEHNR and FQNEAQ (reference sequence). CDR3 loop: CASSPARGGRQETQYF. The CDR3 DNA is TGTGCCAGCAGCCCAGCGCGGGGGGGCCGTCAAGAGACCCAGTACTTC.

The chain carries TRBV5-1 and TRBJ2-1; perhaps TRBD2 as D (6 bases). The CDR3 contains 14 residues. Germline V lookup: CDR1 SGHRS, CDR2 YFSETQ. V lost 3 bases and J lost 8, with 15 bases in between. The CDR3 bases are TGCGCCAGCAGCTACGGGACTCCACGCGATGAGCAGTTCTTC. It translates to CASSYGTPRDEQFF.

The CDR3 is CASSTTGGTNYGYTF. The DNA of the CDR3 is TGTGCCAGCAGTACTACAGGGGGTACCAACTATGGCTACACCTTC. The chain uses TRBV28 and TRBJ1-2, with 8 bases lining up with TRBD1. The CDR3 contains 15 residues. V lost 5 bases, J lost 2 bases, and 7 bases stayed unmatched. Germline lookup yields CDR1 MDHEN and CDR2 SYDVKM.

The chain is built from TRBV6-1 and TRBJ1-1, with D tentatively TRBD1 (6 bases). Deletions cut 2 bases from V and 6 bases from J, with 13 bases between. Per the germline V gene, CDR1 is MNHNS and CDR2 is SASEGT. The CDR3 has 14 amino acids. CDR3 coding DNA: TGTGCCAGCAGTGAATCTCAGGGGAGGGCTGAAGCTTTCTTT. It yields the protein CASSESQGRAEAFF.